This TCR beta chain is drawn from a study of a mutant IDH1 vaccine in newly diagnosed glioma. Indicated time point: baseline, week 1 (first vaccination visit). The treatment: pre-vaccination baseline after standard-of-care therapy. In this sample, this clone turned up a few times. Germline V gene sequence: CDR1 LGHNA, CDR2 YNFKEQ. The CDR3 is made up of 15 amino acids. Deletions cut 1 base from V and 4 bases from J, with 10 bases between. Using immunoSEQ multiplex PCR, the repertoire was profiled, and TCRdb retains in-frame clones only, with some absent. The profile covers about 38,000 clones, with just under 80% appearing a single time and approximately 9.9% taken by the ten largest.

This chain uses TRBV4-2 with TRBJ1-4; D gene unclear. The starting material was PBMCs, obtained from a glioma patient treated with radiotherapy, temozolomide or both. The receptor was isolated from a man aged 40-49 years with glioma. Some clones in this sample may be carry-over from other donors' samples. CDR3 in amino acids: CASSQGGFGNEKLFF. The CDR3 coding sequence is TGTGCCAGCAGCCAAGGGGGATTCGGTAATGAAAAACTGTTTTTT.